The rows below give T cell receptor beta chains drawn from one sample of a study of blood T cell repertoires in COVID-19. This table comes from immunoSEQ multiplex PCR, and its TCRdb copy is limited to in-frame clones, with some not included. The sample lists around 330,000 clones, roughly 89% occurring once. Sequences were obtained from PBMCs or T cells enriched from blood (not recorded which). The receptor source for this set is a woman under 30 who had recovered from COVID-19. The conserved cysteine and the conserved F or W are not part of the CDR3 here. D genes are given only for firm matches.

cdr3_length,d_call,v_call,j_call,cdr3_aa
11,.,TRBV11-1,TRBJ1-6,ASSSRQFSPLH
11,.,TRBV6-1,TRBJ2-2,ASSEWGLGELF
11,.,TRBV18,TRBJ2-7,ASSPSELYEQY
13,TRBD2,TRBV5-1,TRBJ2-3,ASSFIAGDSDTQY
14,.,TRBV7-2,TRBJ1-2,ASSLELIQLNYGYT
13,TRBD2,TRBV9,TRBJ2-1,ASSSGLAIYNEQF
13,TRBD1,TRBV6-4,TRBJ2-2,ASSEAGTDTGELF
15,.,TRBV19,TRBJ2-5,ASSMGLTGPIDETQY
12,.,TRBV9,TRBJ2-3,ASSTRGNTDTQY
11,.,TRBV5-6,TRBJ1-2,ASSFRTDDGYT
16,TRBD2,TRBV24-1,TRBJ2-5,ATSDVGTSGLGSETQY
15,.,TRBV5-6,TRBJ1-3,ASSFGTPNYSGNTIY
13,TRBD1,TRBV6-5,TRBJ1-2,ASSYLGQGLVSYT
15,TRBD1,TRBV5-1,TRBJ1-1,ASSFLAGGGKNTEAF
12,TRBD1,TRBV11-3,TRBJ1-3,ASSTGDRGDTIY
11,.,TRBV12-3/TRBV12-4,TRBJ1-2,ASSRQVGDGYT
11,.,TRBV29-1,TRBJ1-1,SVKGGGEGEAF
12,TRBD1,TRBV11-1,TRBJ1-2,ASSPGQGAYGYT
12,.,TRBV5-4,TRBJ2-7,ASSLALVDNEQY
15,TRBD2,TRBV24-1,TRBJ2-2,ATSDLGRGDPTGELF
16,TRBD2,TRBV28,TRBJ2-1,ASSPQPGLAGGYNEQF
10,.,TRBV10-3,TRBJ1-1,AISTQGTEAF
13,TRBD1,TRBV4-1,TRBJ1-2,ASSGDRTPYRGYT
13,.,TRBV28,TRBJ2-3,ASSLPRTGTDTQY
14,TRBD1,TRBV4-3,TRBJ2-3,ASSQDPQGAADTQY
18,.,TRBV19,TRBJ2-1,ASSSWAGGGSSSSYNEQF
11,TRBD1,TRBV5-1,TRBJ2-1,ASSRAGGFEQF
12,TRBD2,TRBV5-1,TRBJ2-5,ASSAGTSLETQY
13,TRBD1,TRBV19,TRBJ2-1,ASSRQGSSYNEQF
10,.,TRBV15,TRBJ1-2,ASSQENYGYT
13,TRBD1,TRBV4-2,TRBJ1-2,ASSRRQGVGYGYT
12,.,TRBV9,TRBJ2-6,ASSVATGANVLT
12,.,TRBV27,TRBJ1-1,ASSSMTRYTEAF
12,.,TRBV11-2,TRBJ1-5,ASSLAGNGQPQH
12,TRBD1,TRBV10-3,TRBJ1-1,AISGRDRGVEAF
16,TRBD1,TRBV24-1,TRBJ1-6,ATSDLDDGTGRNSPLH
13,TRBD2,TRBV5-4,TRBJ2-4,ASSRYTGGQNIQY
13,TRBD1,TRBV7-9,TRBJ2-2,ASSVRQGNTGELF
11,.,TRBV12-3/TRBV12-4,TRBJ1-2,ASSFRGSHGYT
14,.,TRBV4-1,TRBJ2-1,ASSQEGLSSYNEQF
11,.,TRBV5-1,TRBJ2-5,ASSLVDGVLVD
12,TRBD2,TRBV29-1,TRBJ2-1,SVLGGGSYNEQF
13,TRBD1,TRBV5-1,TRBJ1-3,ASREQGSSGNTIY
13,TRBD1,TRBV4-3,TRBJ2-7,ASSPGQGRAYEQY
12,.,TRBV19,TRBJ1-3,ASSGRVAGNTIY
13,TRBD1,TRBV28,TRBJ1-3,ASSYPRGLGNTIY
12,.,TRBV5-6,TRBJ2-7,ASRSTWSSYEQY
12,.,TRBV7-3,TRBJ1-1,ASSQNGMDTEAF
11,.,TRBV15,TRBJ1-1,ATRLDGNTEAF
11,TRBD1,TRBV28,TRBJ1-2,ASSSGAGGGYT
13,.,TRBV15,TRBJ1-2,ATKSKEVHHYGYT
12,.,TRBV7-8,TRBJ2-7,ASSLEAASYEQY
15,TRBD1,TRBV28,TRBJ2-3,ASSPTGQGWKTDTQY
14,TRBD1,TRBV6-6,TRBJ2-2,ASSRNRGSNTGELF
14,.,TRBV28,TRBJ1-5,ASTEVGGRFSQPQH